These T cell receptor beta chains were read from a single sample in a study of shared T cell receptors in the human thymus. Clones were sequenced by immunoSEQ multiplex PCR, and TCRdb holds only the in-frame ones, with some missing. The table shows around 340,000 clones, with over 90% occurring only once. What was sequenced was thymocytes. These receptor sequences come from a human donor. Both conserved end residues are part of each CDR3. The order of the fields is V gene, clone size, D gene, J gene, CDR3 protein, CDR3 DNA. A D gene is named only where the DNA matches it firmly. Clone size is shown for a subset of rows, as once, few, many or a class of expanded clone.

v_gene: TRBV7-2; abundance: .; d_gene: .; j_gene: TRBJ1-5; CDR3aa: CASSLMGSEGDQPQHF; CDR3nt: TGTGCCAGCAGCTTAATGGGGAGTGAAGGTGATCAGCCCCAGCATTTT
v_gene: TRBV11-2; abundance: .; d_gene: TRBD2; j_gene: TRBJ2-1; CDR3aa: CASSPIAGEPYNEQFF; CDR3nt: TGTGCCAGCAGTCCTATAGCGGGAGAGCCCTACAATGAGCAGTTCTTC
v_gene: TRBV5-4; abundance: .; d_gene: .; j_gene: TRBJ1-5; CDR3aa: CASSPGRGVAQPQHF; CDR3nt: TGTGCCAGCAGTCCGGGGAGGGGGGTAGCTCAGCCCCAGCATTTT
v_gene: TRBV27; abundance: once; d_gene: .; j_gene: TRBJ2-1; CDR3aa: CASSLPGRNEQFF; CDR3nt: TGTGCCAGCAGTTTACCAGGGAGAAATGAGCAGTTCTTC
v_gene: TRBV7-9; abundance: .; d_gene: .; j_gene: TRBJ1-2; CDR3aa: CASSLEADGYTF; CDR3nt: TGTGCCAGCAGCTTAGAGGCGGATGGCTACACCTTC
v_gene: TRBV28; abundance: .; d_gene: .; j_gene: TRBJ2-2; CDR3aa: CASSPQGINTGELFF; CDR3nt: TGTGCCAGCAGCCCACAGGGCATTAACACCGGGGAGCTGTTTTTT
v_gene: TRBV6-6; abundance: .; d_gene: .; j_gene: TRBJ1-3; CDR3aa: CASSWPSTSGNTIYF; CDR3nt: TGTGCCAGCAGCTGGCCAAGTACCTCTGGAAACACCATATATTTT
v_gene: TRBV5-5; abundance: .; d_gene: TRBD2; j_gene: TRBJ2-1; CDR3aa: CASSYPGTSEYNEQFF; CDR3nt: TGTGCCAGCAGCTACCCCGGGACTAGCGAATACAATGAGCAGTTCTTC
v_gene: TRBV27; abundance: .; d_gene: TRBD1; j_gene: TRBJ1-1; CDR3aa: CASTLQGAKYTEAFF; CDR3nt: TGTGCCAGCACTTTACAGGGGGCTAAGTACACTGAAGCTTTCTTT
v_gene: TRBV7-2; abundance: once; d_gene: TRBD1; j_gene: TRBJ2-2; CDR3aa: CASSLRQGAGELFF; CDR3nt: TGTGCCAGCAGCCTCCGACAGGGGGCCGGGGAGCTGTTTTTT
v_gene: TRBV27; abundance: .; d_gene: TRBD1; j_gene: TRBJ1-2; CDR3aa: CASSSHTDREGYTF; CDR3nt: TGTGCCAGCAGTTCACACACGGACAGGGAGGGCTACACCTTC
v_gene: TRBV6-5; abundance: .; d_gene: .; j_gene: TRBJ1-4; CDR3aa: CASSYLRREKLFF; CDR3nt: TGTGCCAGCAGTTACCTAAGGCGTGAAAAACTGTTTTTT
v_gene: TRBV5-4; abundance: .; d_gene: TRBD2; j_gene: TRBJ2-1; CDR3aa: CASSFLEGRIAGGLVDEQFF; CDR3nt: TGTGCCAGCAGCTTTCTGGAGGGGCGTATAGCGGGAGGGTTAGTAGATGAGCAGTTCTTC
v_gene: TRBV4-3; abundance: .; d_gene: TRBD2; j_gene: TRBJ2-4; CDR3aa: CASSGTRGLAGRKNIQYF; CDR3nt: TGCGCCAGCAGCGGAACCCGGGGACTAGCGGGCCGCAAAAACATTCAGTACTTC
v_gene: TRBV30; abundance: .; d_gene: TRBD1; j_gene: TRBJ2-2; CDR3aa: CAWRDRDANTGELFF; CDR3nt: TGTGCCTGGAGGGACAGGGACGCGAACACCGGGGAGCTGTTTTTT
v_gene: TRBV18; abundance: .; d_gene: .; j_gene: TRBJ2-2; CDR3aa: CASSPQGPGELFF; CDR3nt: TGTGCCAGCTCACCACAGGGACCCGGGGAGCTGTTTTTT
v_gene: TRBV5-4; abundance: .; d_gene: TRBD1; j_gene: TRBJ1-4; CDR3aa: CASTHQGGPNEKLFF; CDR3nt: TGTGCCAGCACCCACCAGGGGGGCCCAAATGAAAAACTGTTTTTT
v_gene: TRBV28; abundance: .; d_gene: .; j_gene: TRBJ2-3; CDR3aa: CASSSEGLKDTQYF; CDR3nt: TGTGCCAGCAGTTCTGAGGGCCTCAAAGATACGCAGTATTTT
v_gene: TRBV10-2; abundance: once; d_gene: TRBD1; j_gene: TRBJ2-7; CDR3aa: CASSEQGDSLLFYEQYF; CDR3nt: TGCGCCAGCAGTGAGCAAGGGGACAGCCTCCTCTTTTACGAGCAGTACTTC
v_gene: TRBV11-1; abundance: .; d_gene: .; j_gene: TRBJ2-7; CDR3aa: CASSLDRVSHYEQYF; CDR3nt: TGTGCCAGCAGCTTAGACAGGGTTAGTCACTACGAGCAGTACTTC
v_gene: TRBV10-3; abundance: .; d_gene: .; j_gene: TRBJ1-1; CDR3aa: CAISPWDMNTEAFF; CDR3nt: TGTGCCATTTCCCCTTGGGACATGAACACTGAAGCTTTCTTT
v_gene: TRBV19; abundance: .; d_gene: .; j_gene: TRBJ2-1; CDR3aa: CASSMGLEQFF; CDR3nt: TGTGCCAGTAGTATGGGGCTAGAGCAGTTCTTC
v_gene: TRBV5-1; abundance: .; d_gene: TRBD1; j_gene: TRBJ1-1; CDR3aa: CASSERQGATGTEAFF; CDR3nt: TGCGCCAGCAGCGAACGACAGGGGGCGACGGGCACTGAAGCTTTCTTT
v_gene: TRBV7-9; abundance: .; d_gene: .; j_gene: TRBJ1-2; CDR3aa: CASSLVGGDWDLDNYGYTF; CDR3nt: TGTGCCAGCAGCTTAGTGGGCGGGGACTGGGACCTCGACAACTATGGCTACACCTTC
v_gene: TRBV27; abundance: .; d_gene: TRBD1; j_gene: TRBJ2-3; CDR3aa: CASSRTGKPGYTRDTQYF; CDR3nt: TGTGCCAGCAGTCGGACAGGGAAGCCCGGATATACCCGAGATACGCAGTATTTT
v_gene: TRBV6-5; abundance: .; d_gene: TRBD2; j_gene: TRBJ2-1; CDR3aa: CASSTPGLQGDEQFF; CDR3nt: TGTGCCAGCAGTACCCCGGGACTACAAGGCGATGAGCAGTTCTTC
v_gene: TRBV25-1; abundance: .; d_gene: .; j_gene: TRBJ1-1; CDR3aa: CASRPGFPATEAFF; CDR3nt: TGTGCCAGCAGACCAGGATTCCCGGCAACTGAAGCTTTCTTT
v_gene: TRBV5-6; abundance: .; d_gene: TRBD1; j_gene: TRBJ2-3; CDR3aa: CASSLGRGRGDTQYF; CDR3nt: TGTGCCAGCAGCTTGGGCAGGGGGCGCGGAGATACGCAGTATTTT
v_gene: TRBV28; abundance: .; d_gene: .; j_gene: TRBJ2-1; CDR3aa: CASSLGGTGKFF; CDR3nt: TGTGCCAGCAGTTTAGGTGGGACGGGAAAGTTCTTC
v_gene: TRBV5-1; abundance: .; d_gene: TRBD1; j_gene: TRBJ1-1; CDR3aa: CASSLGRGRGRYTEAFF; CDR3nt: TGCGCCAGCAGCTTAGGCAGGGGGCGGGGACGATACACTGAAGCTTTCTTT
v_gene: TRBV30; abundance: .; d_gene: .; j_gene: TRBJ2-3; CDR3aa: CAWSEGTDTQYF; CDR3nt: TGTGCCTGGAGTGAGGGCACAGATACGCAGTATTTT
v_gene: TRBV4-1; abundance: .; d_gene: TRBD2; j_gene: TRBJ2-1; CDR3aa: CASSQDVVLAGGPRVNEQFF; CDR3nt: TGCGCCAGCAGCCAAGATGTAGTACTAGCGGGAGGGCCTCGGGTCAATGAGCAGTTCTTC
v_gene: TRBV28; abundance: .; d_gene: TRBD2; j_gene: TRBJ2-1; CDR3aa: CASSLGGAGDNEQFF; CDR3nt: TGTGCCAGCAGTTTAGGAGGAGCGGGAGACAATGAGCAGTTCTTC
v_gene: TRBV18; abundance: .; d_gene: .; j_gene: TRBJ2-7; CDR3aa: CASSPLMGFGSYEQYF; CDR3nt: TGTGCCAGCTCACCACTGATGGGGTTCGGCTCCTACGAGCAGTACTTC
v_gene: TRBV5-1; abundance: .; d_gene: TRBD1; j_gene: TRBJ1-4; CDR3aa: CASSRRDREEKLFF; CDR3nt: TGCGCCAGCAGCCGCAGGGACAGGGAGGAAAAACTGTTTTTT
v_gene: TRBV12-5; abundance: .; d_gene: .; j_gene: TRBJ2-5; CDR3aa: CASGLGGRWETQYF; CDR3nt: TGTGCTAGTGGTTTGGGGGGGCGCTGGGAGACCCAGTACTTC
v_gene: TRBV7-2; abundance: .; d_gene: .; j_gene: TRBJ2-5; CDR3aa: CASSSDSSQETQYF; CDR3nt: TGTGCCAGCAGCTCGGACTCATCCCAAGAGACCCAGTACTTC
v_gene: TRBV2; abundance: .; d_gene: TRBD2; j_gene: TRBJ2-3; CDR3aa: CASSESGPTSGKYTDTQYF; CDR3nt: TGTGCCAGCAGTGAATCAGGGCCCACTAGCGGGAAGTACACAGATACGCAGTATTTT
v_gene: TRBV18; abundance: .; d_gene: .; j_gene: TRBJ1-2; CDR3aa: CASSPGGSESYTF; CDR3nt: TGTGCCAGCTCACCGGGCGGTTCGGAGAGCTACACCTTC
v_gene: TRBV5-6; abundance: .; d_gene: .; j_gene: TRBJ2-7; CDR3aa: CASSLAGFPFPYEQYF; CDR3nt: TGTGCCAGCAGCTTGGCCGGCTTCCCATTTCCCTACGAGCAGTACTTC
v_gene: TRBV10-3; abundance: once; d_gene: .; j_gene: TRBJ2-3; CDR3aa: CAISEGQWGEDTQYF; CDR3nt: TGTGCCATCAGTGAAGGCCAGTGGGGGGAGGATACGCAGTATTTT
v_gene: TRBV15; abundance: .; d_gene: .; j_gene: TRBJ2-3; CDR3aa: CATSRDRTDTQYF; CDR3nt: TGTGCCACCAGCAGAGATAGAACAGATACGCAGTATTTT
v_gene: TRBV11-1; abundance: .; d_gene: .; j_gene: TRBJ2-3; CDR3aa: CASSDGPERDTQYF; CDR3nt: TGTGCCAGCAGCGACGGCCCCGAGAGAGATACGCAGTATTTT
v_gene: TRBV28; abundance: .; d_gene: TRBD2; j_gene: TRBJ2-2; CDR3aa: CASSPLVAGQNTGELFF; CDR3nt: TGTGCCAGCAGTCCTCTTGTAGCGGGGCAGAACACCGGGGAGCTGTTTTTT
v_gene: TRBV19; abundance: few; d_gene: .; j_gene: TRBJ1-2; CDR3aa: CASSIPLSKGLYYGYTF; CDR3nt: TGTGCCAGTAGTATTCCTTTGTCGAAGGGGCTCTACTATGGCTACACCTTC
v_gene: TRBV4-1; abundance: .; d_gene: TRBD2; j_gene: TRBJ2-2; CDR3aa: CASSQSGGPNTGELFF; CDR3nt: TGCGCCAGCAGCCAATCGGGAGGGCCGAACACCGGGGAGCTGTTTTTT
v_gene: TRBV13; abundance: .; d_gene: .; j_gene: TRBJ1-1; CDR3aa: CASSLAVGGRMNTEAFF; CDR3nt: TGTGCCAGCAGCTTAGCAGTCGGAGGCCGGATGAACACTGAAGCTTTCTTT
v_gene: TRBV25-1; abundance: .; d_gene: .; j_gene: TRBJ2-7; CDR3aa: CASSESGSHYEQYF; CDR3nt: TGTGCCAGCAGTGAATCGGGCAGTCATTACGAGCAGTACTTC
v_gene: TRBV7-9; abundance: .; d_gene: .; j_gene: TRBJ1-1; CDR3aa: CASSLATGTGPSAFF; CDR3nt: TGTGCCAGCAGCTTAGCAACCGGGACGGGACCCTCAGCTTTCTTT
v_gene: TRBV27; abundance: .; d_gene: .; j_gene: TRBJ1-4; CDR3aa: CASSPSGTHQALNEKLFF; CDR3nt: TGTGCCAGCAGCCCATCAGGGACACACCAAGCACTAAATGAAAAACTGTTTTTT
v_gene: TRBV5-6; abundance: .; d_gene: TRBD2; j_gene: TRBJ2-5; CDR3aa: CASSPGGGETQYF; CDR3nt: TGTGCCAGCAGCCCTGGGGGGGGTGAGACCCAGTACTTC
v_gene: TRBV5-4; abundance: .; d_gene: TRBD2; j_gene: TRBJ2-1; CDR3aa: CASSFGLAGAYRYEQFF; CDR3nt: TGTGCCAGCAGCTTTGGACTAGCGGGAGCCTACCGGTATGAGCAGTTCTTC
v_gene: TRBV19; abundance: few; d_gene: .; j_gene: TRBJ2-5; CDR3aa: CASTSGYQETQYF; CDR3nt: TGTGCCAGTACCTCAGGATACCAAGAGACCCAGTACTTC
v_gene: TRBV4-1; abundance: .; d_gene: .; j_gene: TRBJ2-3; CDR3aa: CASSQGIPGHTTSTDTQYF; CDR3nt: TGCGCCAGCAGCCAAGGGATTCCGGGACATACCACTAGCACAGATACGCAGTATTTT
v_gene: TRBV6-5; abundance: .; d_gene: TRBD2; j_gene: TRBJ2-2; CDR3aa: CASRRGLAATGELFF; CDR3nt: TGTGCCAGCAGAAGGGGACTAGCGGCCACCGGGGAGCTGTTTTTT
v_gene: TRBV4-1; abundance: .; d_gene: .; j_gene: TRBJ2-7; CDR3aa: CASSQEGAGLGYEQYF; CDR3nt: TGCGCCAGCAGCCAAGAGGGGGCAGGGCTAGGTTACGAGCAGTACTTC